This T cell receptor (beta chain) originates from a study of blood T cell repertoires in COVID-19. Overall study: The cDNA or gDNA used as material had been derived from T cells, B-cell-depleted T cells, or PBMCs.

Methods used by the authors: Estimation of nucleated cell counts was performed using reference gene primer amplification. TCRdb's table, derived via immunoSEQ multiplex PCR, lists solely in-frame clones and lacks some. V and J calls and clone size are given by that table; D and trimming were obtained from the DNA. The sample carries 100,000 or so clones, around 86% recorded once. The CDR3 extends over 17 amino acids. V gave up 1 base and J gave up 4 bases, with 19 bases separating them. Germline CDR1 reads KGHDR; CDR2 reads SFDVKD. The sequencing sample was made of peripheral blood. This receptor was taken from a man in his 60s with acute or convalescent COVID-19. The chain carries TRBV24-1 and TRBJ2-7; maybe TRBD1 (6 bases). The CDR3 loop is CATSDLTADRTPYEQYF. The CDR3 DNA reads as TGTGCCACCAGTGATTTAACAGCGGACAGAACGCCGTACGAGCAGTACTTC.